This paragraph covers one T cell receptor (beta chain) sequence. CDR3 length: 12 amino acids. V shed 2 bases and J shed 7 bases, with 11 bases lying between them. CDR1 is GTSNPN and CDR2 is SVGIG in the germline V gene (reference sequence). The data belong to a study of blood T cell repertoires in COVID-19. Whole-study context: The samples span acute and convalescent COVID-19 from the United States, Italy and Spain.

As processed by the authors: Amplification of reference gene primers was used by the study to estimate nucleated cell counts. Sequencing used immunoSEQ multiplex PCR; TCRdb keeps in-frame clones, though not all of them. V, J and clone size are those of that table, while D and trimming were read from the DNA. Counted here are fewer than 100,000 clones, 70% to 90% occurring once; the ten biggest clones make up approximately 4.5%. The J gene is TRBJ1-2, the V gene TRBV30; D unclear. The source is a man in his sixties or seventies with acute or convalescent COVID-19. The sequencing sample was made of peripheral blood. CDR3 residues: CAWSPLEFGYTF. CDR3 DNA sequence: TGTGCCTGGAGTCCCCTGGAGTTTGGCTACACCTTC.